Presented here are 28 T cell receptor beta chains from one specimen sequenced in a study of blood T cell repertoires in COVID-19. Sequenced by immunoSEQ multiplex PCR; TCRdb stores in-frame clones only, minus some. The sample shows about 110,000 clones, about 85% of them seen only once. The sequenced sample consisted of peripheral blood. The receptors shown here come from a woman in her seventies with acute or convalescent COVID-19.

This clone was detected once. The CDR3 sequence: CASSRTGNEQFF. The CDR3 bases are TGTGCCAGCAGCCGGACAGGGAACGAGCAGTTCTTC. The rearrangement uses TRBV5-8 and TRBJ2-1, with TRBD1 matching 8 bases. With 4 bases clipped from V and 10 bases from J, the junction kept 4 bases outside the gene matches. CDR1 and CDR2 from the germline V gene are SGHTS and YDEGEE. The CDR3 is made up of 12 amino acids.

This clone came up a few times. V is TRBV6-1 and J is TRBJ2-7, with D uncertain. The germline V and J ends were trimmed by 2 bases and 6 bases, with 11 bases remaining between them. The germline CDR1 and CDR2 sequences are MNHNS and SASEGT. CDR3 length equals 13 residues. Written as DNA, the CDR3 is TGTGCCAGCAGTGAACCCCCCGTTCTCGAGCAGTACGTC. Translating it yields CASSEPPVLEQYV.

The CDR3 reads CASKGGESYNEQFF. The DNA for the CDR3 is TGTGCCAGCAAGGGAGGGGAGTCCTACAATGAGCAGTTCTTC. The V and J genes are TRBV2 and TRBJ2-1; the match to TRBD2 covers 7 bases. The junction had 4 bases not matched to a gene; V was cut back by 7 bases and J by 1 base. Per the germline V gene, CDR1 is SNHLY and CDR2 is FYNNEI. The CDR3 length is 14 residues. The entire variable domain, with the rest obtained from reference TRBV2 and TRBJ2-1, is as follows: EPEVTQTPSHQVTQMGQEVILRCVPISNHLYFYWYRQILGQKVEFLVSFYNNEISEKSEIFDDQFSVERPDGSNFTLKIRSTKLEDSAMYFCASKGGESYNEQFFGPGTRLTVL.

J is TRBJ2-2 and V is TRBV24-1; D may be TRBD2 (5 bases). This CDR3 comprises 15 residues. Germline values: CDR1 KGHDR, CDR2 SFDVKD. Trimming pared 0 bases from V and 1 base from J, leaving 5 bases between. CDR3 DNA sequence: TGTGCCACCAGTGATTTGGAGGGGAACACCGGGGAGCTGTTTTTT. This sequence encodes CATSDLEGNTGELFF.

The chain joins TRBV29-1 to TRBJ1-3; 7 bases line up with TRBD1. CDR1 is SQVTM and CDR2 is ANQGSEA in the germline V gene. The CDR3 extends over 13 amino acids. The V and J ends lost 4 bases and 10 bases, in that order; junction bases with no gene match: 10. This CDR3 reads CSVAGQAGRTIYF. For the CDR3, the DNA is TGCAGCGTTGCCGGACAGGCGGGTAGGACCATATATTTT.

A word on this clone: The junction departs from germline at one end; a sequencing error may be responsible. The chain links TRBV7-7 to TRBJ1-1, with D possibly matching TRBD1 (5 bases). The CDR3 is 13 amino acids. Germline V lookup: CDR1 SSHAT, CDR2 FNYEAQ (reference sequence). This CDR3 reads CASSSDRNTEAFF. The CDR3 region has the DNA TGTGCTAGCAGCTCAGACAGGAACACTGAAGCTTTCTTT.

This chain joins TRBV2 and TRBJ1-3, with no clear D. The CDR3 has 14 amino acids. V dropped 5 bases and J dropped 0 bases, with 8 bases sitting between them. Germline V gives CDR1 SNHLY, CDR2 FYNNEI. CDR3 nucleotides: TGTGCCAGCAGTATCCGGGACTCTGGAAACACCATATATTTT. This translates into CASSIRDSGNTIYF.

This chain links TRBV5-1 with TRBJ2-5; TRBD2 agrees at 8 bases. CDR1 and CDR2 (germline): SGHRS, YFSETQ. J gave up 1 base and V 4 bases, and 3 bases lay outside the gene matches. The CDR3 is 14 amino acids. CDR3 sequence (DNA): TGCGCCAGCAGCGAGACTAGCGCCCAAGAGACCCAGTACTTC. Translated, it gives CASSETSAQETQYF.

The chain combines TRBV28 with TRBJ1-2; D might be TRBD1 (6 bases). The CDR3 length is 12 residues. V gave up 5 bases and J gave up 5 bases, with 9 bases separating them. The V gene's germline CDR1 is MDHEN and CDR2 SYDVKM. CDR3 DNA: TGTGCCAGCAGTCCGGACAGATATGGCTACACCTTC. It encodes CASSPDRYGYTF.

This clone was observed a single time. The gene calls are TRBV6-5 and TRBJ1-2, with 7 bases lining up with TRBD1. The CDR3 extends over 14 amino acids. J lost 8 bases, V lost 6 bases, and 12 bases had no gene match. Per germline, CDR1 MNHEY and CDR2 SVGAGI. CDR3 nucleotide sequence: TGTGCCAGCAGACTCCACACAGGGGTTAAAGGCTACACCTTC. It translates to CASRLHTGVKGYTF.

V is TRBV19 and J is TRBJ1-6; TRBD1 is a possible D gene (6 bases). V lost 5 bases and J 9 bases, leaving 11 bases between the germline ends. This CDR3 is built from 13 residues. The germline V gene has CDR1 LNHDA and CDR2 SQIVND (reference sequence). The CDR3 loop reads CASSFGGASPLHF. CDR3 sequence (DNA): TGTGCCAGTAGTTTCGGGGGGGCTTCACCCCTCCACTTT.

This chain joins TRBV14 and TRBJ2-7; D remains unclear. V was cut by 1 base and J by 6 bases, with 10 bases left in between. CDR1 and CDR2 (germline): SGHDN, FVKESK. The CDR3 contains 13 residues. The CDR3 sequence: CASSQGLASEQYV. The CDR3 DNA reads TGTGCCAGCAGCCAAGGACTGGCCTCCGAGCAGTACGTC.

This clone was found a few times. The chain joins TRBV4-3 to TRBJ1-2, with D tentatively TRBD1 (6 bases). CDR3 length: 13 residues. Trimming removed 4 bases at V and 8 bases at J, with 14 bases between. The V gene's germline CDR1 is LGHNA and CDR2 YSLEER. The CDR3: CASSRSGAGGYTF. The CDR3 DNA reads as TGCGCCAGCAGCCGTTCAGGGGCCGGGGGCTACACCTTC.

The DNA of the CDR3 is TGTGCCAGCAGCGTCGGACAGTCCATGGGGTCCGAGCAGTACTTC. Encoded protein: CASSVGQSMGSEQYF. The genes are TRBV9 and TRBJ2-7; D possibly corresponds to TRBD1 (6 bases). Trimming stripped 2 bases from V and 6 bases from J, with 18 bases between. From germline, CDR1 is SGDLS and CDR2 YYNGEE. This CDR3 region has 15 residues. The full variable domain, in which reference TRBV9 and TRBJ2-7 provide the parts outside the CDR3, is DSGVTQTPKHLITATGQRVTLRCSPRSGDLSVYWYQQSLDQGLQFLIQYYNGEERAKGNILERFSAQQFPDLHSELNLSSLELGDSALYFCASSVGQSMGSEQYFGPGTRLTVT.

V usage is TRBV19 and J usage is TRBJ2-5, with D possibly TRBD2 on 7 matching bases. CDR1 is LNHDA, CDR2 SQIVND, per germline (reference sequence). Trimming pared 5 bases from V and 4 bases from J, leaving 17 bases between. The CDR3 is 15 amino acids. The CDR3 bases are TGTGCCAGTAGTCCAGTCGGGGGGCGTTCAGAGACCCAGTACTTC. Protein: CASSPVGGRSETQYF.

This rearrangement joins TRBV5-1 to TRBJ2-3; no clear D gene. V gave up 0 bases and J gave up 4 bases, with 6 bases separating them. Germline CDR1 SGHRS, CDR2 YFSETQ. The CDR3 sequence is 13 residues long. The CDR3 region is CASSLVPSDTQYF. The CDR3 DNA reads TGCGCCAGCAGCTTGGTCCCTTCAGATACGCAGTATTTT.

The CDR3 DNA is TGCGCCAGCACGCCGGAGGGACAGGGGGATTCACCCCTCCACTTT. It encodes CASTPEGQGDSPLHF. The chain recombines TRBV5-1 with TRBJ1-6, with 11 bases aligning to TRBD1. CDR3 length: 15 amino acids. The V and J ends lost 6 bases and 8 bases, in that order; junction bases with no gene match: 7. Per the germline V gene, CDR1 is SGHRS and CDR2 is YFSETQ.

V usage is TRBV7-2 and J usage is TRBJ2-1; D uncertain. V lost 0 bases, J lost 6 bases, and 6 bases lay in between. The CDR3 is 13 amino acids. CDR1 is SGHTA, CDR2 FQGNSA, per germline. CDR3 DNA: TGTGCCAGCAGCTTAGCGTACACCAATGAGCAGTTCTTC. Its protein is CASSLAYTNEQFF.

In this sample, this clone turned up once. The chain combines TRBV28 with TRBJ2-5, with 7 bases identical to TRBD1. CDR3 length: 14 residues. Trimming cost V 5 bases and J 7 bases; bases outside gene matches: 10. Germline CDR1 is MDHEN and CDR2 is SYDVKM. CDR3 residues: CASSTPQGVRTQYF. CDR3 nucleotides: TGTGCCAGCAGTACACCCCAGGGGGTAAGGACCCAGTACTTC.

The rearrangement links TRBV5-5 to TRBJ2-1; D gene uncertain. This CDR3 has 12 residues. In germline, CDR1 is SGHKS, CDR2 YYEKEE (reference sequence). V was clipped by 1 base and J by 13 bases, with 12 bases between them. The CDR3 nucleotides are TGTGCCAGCAGCTTGCTTACAATCCAACAGTTCTTC. This sequence encodes CASSLLTIQQFF.

V usage is TRBV3-1 (or the pseudogene TRBV3-2) and J usage is TRBJ2-1; 9 nucleotides align to TRBD1. This CDR3 comprises 16 residues. V gave up 0 bases and J gave up 9 bases; unmatched junction bases: 9. The germline V gene encodes CDR1 LGHDT and CDR2 YNNKEL (reference sequence). The CDR3 sequence is CASSQDRTGVVGEQFF. The CDR3 DNA sequence: TGTGCCAGCAGCCAAGACCGGACAGGGGTTGTAGGTGAGCAGTTCTTC.

The chain is built from TRBV4-1 and TRBJ1-3, with D unresolved. Germline CDR1 is MGHRA and CDR2 is YSYEKL. CDR3 length: 17 residues. V lost 1 base to trimming and J lost 0 bases, with 13 bases between them. DNA for the CDR3: TGCGCCAGCAGCCAAGTCCCCGGAGCGGGCTCTGGAAACACCATATATTTT. Protein product: CASSQVPGAGSGNTIYF.

The V and J genes are TRBV6-5 and TRBJ1-2, with unresolved D. The germline V gene encodes CDR1 MNHEY and CDR2 SVGAGI. The length of the CDR3 is 14 residues. V lost 0 bases and J 2 bases, leaving 7 bases between the germline ends. Here the CDR3 reads CASSYSPGNYGYTF. The DNA of the CDR3 is TGTGCCAGCAGTTACTCCCCGGGAAACTATGGCTACACCTTC.

This rearrangement joins TRBV2 to TRBJ2-3; 9 bases align to TRBD2. The CDR3 is made up of 14 amino acids. Looked up from germline, CDR1 is SNHLY and CDR2 is FYNNEI. Trimming removed 4 bases from V and 9 bases from J; junction bases left unmatched: 8. For the CDR3, the DNA is TGTGCCAGCAGTGTAGCGGGAGAAAAAGGCACGCAGTATTTT. Translation: CASSVAGEKGTQYF.

The V and J genes are TRBV5-8 and TRBJ2-7; perhaps TRBD2 as D (5 bases). The germline CDR1 and CDR2 sequences are SGHTS and YDEGEE. The CDR3 covers 13 residues. Trimming cost V 3 bases and J 2 bases, with 9 bases left between them. CDR3 residues: CASSYWETYEQYF. CDR3 bases: TGTGCCAGCAGCTACTGGGAGACCTACGAGCAGTACTTC.

The sample holds one count of this clone. The chain couples TRBV5-4 to TRBJ2-1; 12 nucleotides agree with TRBD2. The CDR3 extends over 16 amino acids. The germline V gene encodes CDR1 SGHNT and CDR2 YYREEE (reference sequence). The V segment lost 1 base and the J segment 10 bases; nucleotides outside the gene matches: 9. CDR3 bases: TGTGCCAGCAGCTTGTCGACTAGCGGGAGAGGAGTGGAGCAGTTCTTC. This gives the protein CASSLSTSGRGVEQFF.

This clone showed up just a few times. The chain couples TRBV7-3 to TRBJ2-1, with D possibly matching TRBD2 (6 bases). V lost 5 bases and J 0 bases, leaving 17 bases between the germline ends. This CDR3 spans 17 amino acids. Germline CDR1 SGHTA, CDR2 FQGTGA. The CDR3 DNA reads as TGTGCCAGCAGCGGGCAAGGCGGGGCTATCTCCTACAATGAGCAGTTCTTC. As protein: CASSGQGGAISYNEQFF.

This chain joins TRBV19 and TRBJ2-2; the D gene is possibly TRBD1 (6 bases). V gave up 4 bases and J gave up 8 bases, with 11 bases separating them. Germline V gene lookup returns CDR1 LNHDA and CDR2 SQIVND (reference sequence). This CDR3 comprises 13 residues. In nucleotides, the CDR3 is TGTGCCAGTAGTACAGACAGGCAAGGGGAGCTGTTTTTT. This translates into CASSTDRQGELFF. Full variable domain (outside the CDR3, taken from reference TRBV19 and TRBJ2-2): DGGITQSPKYLFRKEGQNVTLSCEQNLNHDAMYWYRQDPGQGLRLIYYSQIVNDFQKGDIAEGYSVSREKKESFPLTVTSAQKNPTAFYLCASSTDRQGELFFGEGSRLTVL.